These T cell receptor beta chains were read from a single sample in a study of early T cells in non-severe SARS-CoV-2 infection. TCRdb recomputed calls from the 5' RACE reads with MiXCR, one row per CDR3 protein. The table lists fewer than 30,000 distinct CDR3 sequences, 4.5% to 5.5% of them singletons, with 3.5% to 4.5% in the top ten. What was sequenced was whole blood. Source of these receptors: an adult who was a healthcare worker with PCR-confirmed SARS-CoV-2 infection or an uninfected control (not recorded which). Each CDR3 is given with its conserved first and last residue. The D gene is left open where the match is weak. A row's size may be missing; if present it is once, few, many or a size class.

TRBV7-2	-	TRBJ2-5	many	CASSARLGSIQETQYF	TGTGCCAGCAGCGCCCGACTAGGGTCGATCCAAGAGACCCAGTACTTC
TRBV10-3	TRBD2	TRBJ2-5	many	CAISESGTSHPETQYF	TGTGCCATCAGTGAGAGTGGGACTAGTCATCCGGAGACCCAGTACTTC
TRBV7-9	-	TRBJ1-6	-	CASSFYPSPLHF	TGTGCCAGCAGCTTTTACCCCTCACCCCTCCACTTT
TRBV9	-	TRBJ2-5	few	CASSPRRGSGETQYF	TGTGCCAGCAGCCCCCGGCGGGGAAGCGGAGAGACCCAGTACTTC
TRBV6-4	TRBD1	TRBJ2-2	many	CASSVQGTTGELFF	TGTGCCAGCAGTGTACAGGGGACCACCGGGGAGCTGTTTTTT
TRBV12-3/TRBV12-4	TRBD2	TRBJ2-7	-	CASSQGLAGTYEQYF	TGTGCCAGCAGTCAGGGACTAGCGGGGACCTACGAGCAGTACTTC
TRBV18	-	TRBJ2-7	few	CATQSGGEQYF	TGTGCCACCCAATCTGGGGGCGAGCAGTACTTC
TRBV18	TRBD1	TRBJ2-1	many	CASSYGTASYNEQFF	TGTGCCAGCTCCTACGGGACAGCCTCCTACAATGAGCAGTTCTTC
TRBV7-6	-	TRBJ2-1	many	CASSAPGPYNEQFF	TGTGCCAGCAGCGCACCCGGACCCTACAATGAGCAGTTCTTC
TRBV6-1	TRBD1	TRBJ1-6	medium-sized	CASSATGYGDSPLHF	TGTGCCAGCAGTGCGACAGGGTACGGGGATTCACCCCTCCACTTT
TRBV27	TRBD1	TRBJ1-4	-	CASSLSPGQGQEKLFF	TGTGCCAGCAGTCTCAGTCCGGGACAGGGTCAGGAAAAACTGTTTTTT
TRBV29-1	TRBD1	TRBJ1-2	-	CSADFAGTENYGYTF	TGCAGCGCCGACTTTGCCGGGACAGAGAACTATGGCTACACCTTC
TRBV30	-	TRBJ2-7	many	CAWSEIYESYEQYF	TGTGCCTGGAGCGAGATCTACGAGAGTTACGAGCAGTACTTC
TRBV12-3/TRBV12-4	TRBD2	TRBJ2-3	few	CASRAGLESPDTQYF	TGTGCCAGCAGAGCCGGACTAGAAAGTCCAGATACGCAGTATTTT
TRBV11-3	-	TRBJ2-1	few	CASSLGTPTYNEQFF	TGTGCCAGCAGCTTAGGGACTCCCACCTACAATGAGCAGTTCTTC
TRBV6-5	-	TRBJ2-1	-	CASGADSAYNEQFF	TGTGCCAGCGGTGCGGATTCGGCCTACAATGAGCAGTTCTTC
TRBV6-1	-	TRBJ1-2	many	CASSGNAAASYGYTF	TGTGCCAGCAGTGGGAATGCGGCGGCTAGCTATGGCTACACCTTC